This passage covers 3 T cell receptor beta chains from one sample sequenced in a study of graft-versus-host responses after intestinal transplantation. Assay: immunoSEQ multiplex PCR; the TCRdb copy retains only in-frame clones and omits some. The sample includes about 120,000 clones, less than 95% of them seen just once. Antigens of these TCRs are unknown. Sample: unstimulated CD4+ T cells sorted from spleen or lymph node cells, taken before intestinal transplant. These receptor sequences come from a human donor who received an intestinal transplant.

CDR3 sequence reads: CASNRQGKETQYF. Written as DNA, the CDR3 is TGTGCCAGCAACCGACAGGGAAAAGAGACCCAGTACTTC. This chain uses TRBV2 with TRBJ2-5; 7 nucleotides line up with TRBD1. This CDR3 has 13 residues. CDR1 and CDR2 (germline): SNHLY, FYNNEI. Unmatched junction bases numbered 5, after V lost 7 bases and J lost 3 bases.

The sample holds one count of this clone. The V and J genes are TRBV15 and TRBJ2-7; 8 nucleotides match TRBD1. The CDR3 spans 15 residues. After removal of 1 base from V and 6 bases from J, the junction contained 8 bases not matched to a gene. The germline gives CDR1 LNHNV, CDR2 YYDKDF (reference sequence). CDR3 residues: CATSRGPGQAPEQYF. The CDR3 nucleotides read TGTGCCACCAGCAGAGGACCGGGACAGGCGCCCGAGCAGTACTTC.

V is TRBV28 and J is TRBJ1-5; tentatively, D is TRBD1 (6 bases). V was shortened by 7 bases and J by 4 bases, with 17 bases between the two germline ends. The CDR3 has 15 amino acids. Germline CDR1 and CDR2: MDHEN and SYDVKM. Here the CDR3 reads CASIGGGGWNQPQHF. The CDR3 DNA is TGTGCCAGCATAGGGGGAGGGGGGTGGAATCAGCCCCAGCATTTT.